This record concerns one T cell receptor (beta chain) sequence. The target of this receptor is not known. Base qualities are not at hand, and no much larger clone is one base apart. The sample belongs to a study of CD8 T cells in Susac syndrome (dated by TCRdb to 2018 to 2020). Context from the whole study: Among the Susac syndrome patients who were sequenced, clinically active disease was present in five or six and clinical remission was observed in fewer than 10. Whether CD8+ T cell activation and differentiation in Susac syndrome was antigen driven was tested using repertoire sequencing. At the time of blood withdrawal, Susac syndrome patients were either therapy-naive, taking corticosteroids (with some also receiving IVIg), or on IVIg alone. The research as a whole found: No clonal expansion was detected in the CD4+ T cell repertoire of Susac syndrome patients. The number of individuals in the TCR sequencing and HLA analysis was recognized as being relatively small.

RNA was extracted using the RNeasy kit, and 0.5 to 1 microgram was reverse transcribed with random hexamers. The immunoSEQ multiplex PCR assay, covering 54 Vbeta and 13 Jbeta segments, was used to amplify TCR beta CDR3 regions. To correct PCR amplification bias, a synthetic template baseline was used for both primer optimization and computational correction. The study's processing was this. Reads were annotated to V, D and J genes according to IMGT and were analyzed with immunoSEQ Analyzer, with only productive sequences retained. To calculate clonality, Shannon entropy was normalized by log2 of the number of productive unique sequences and then subtracted from one. For each patient and control, public and private clones were evaluated among the 100 most prevalent clones. Clones were defined as Susac-specific if absent from the healthy and MS cohorts, from around 1,100 published viral clones and from other ImmuneACCESS disease sequences. The public reads were reprocessed in TCRdb via fastp at Q25 and MiXCR, keeping in-frame beta chains. Each entry is one CDR3 protein sequence, shown with its most common DNA and genes. The V and J calls were not made by the authors but by TCRdb's processing. Present in this sample are about 190,000 distinct CDR3 sequences, approximately 94% of which were seen just once. Around 0.096% of the sample is held by the ten biggest clonotypes.

High-throughput TCR beta sequencing profiled peripheral blood CD8+ and CD4+ T cells from healthy donors, Susac syndrome patients and multiple sclerosis patients. Recently defined diagnostic criteria for definite or probable disease were met by the Susac syndrome patients. Bulk CD8+ and CD4+ T cells were purified magnetically by negative isolation, whereas CD8+ TEMRA cells were enriched by FACS. Blood was drawn into EDTA tubes, processed within 24 hours, and PBMCs were isolated by density gradient centrifugation. PBMCs intended for TCR sequencing were frozen in liquid nitrogen and were later thawed in a 37 degrees C water bath. A purity of at least 90% was achieved for sorted or isolated CD4+, CD8+ and CD8+ TEMRA cells. The CDR3 holds 15 amino acids from the cysteine to the phenylalanine. Only CDR3 DNA remains: 45 bases, in frame from the first base. From a lookup of the germline V gene (reference sequence), CDR1 and CDR2 are LGHDT and YNNKEL. V gives up 4 bases and J gives up 3 bases, and the segment between their germline ends measures 16 bases.

This TCR derives from a human donor with Susac syndrome. The receptor chain draws on TRBV3-1 and TRBJ2-7; the D gene is possibly TRBD1, with 6 bases matching. Material: CD4+ T cells from PBMCs. The nucleotide sequence reads TGTGCCAGCAGCCGAAACAGGGCGTCAGGCTACGAGCAGTACTTC. It is translated as CASSRNRASGYEQYF.